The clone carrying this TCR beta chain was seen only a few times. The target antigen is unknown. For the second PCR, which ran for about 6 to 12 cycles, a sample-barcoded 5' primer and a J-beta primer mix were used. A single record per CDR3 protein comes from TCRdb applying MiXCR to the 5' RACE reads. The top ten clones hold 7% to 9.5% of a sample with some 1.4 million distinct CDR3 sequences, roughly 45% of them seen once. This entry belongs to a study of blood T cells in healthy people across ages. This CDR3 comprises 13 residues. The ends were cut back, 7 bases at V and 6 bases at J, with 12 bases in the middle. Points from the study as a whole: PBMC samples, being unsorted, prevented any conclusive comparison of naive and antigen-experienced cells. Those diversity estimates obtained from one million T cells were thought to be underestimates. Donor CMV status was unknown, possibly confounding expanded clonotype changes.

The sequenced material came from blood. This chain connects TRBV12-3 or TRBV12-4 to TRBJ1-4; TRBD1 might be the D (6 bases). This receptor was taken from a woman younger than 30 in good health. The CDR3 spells CASTDSPDEKLFF. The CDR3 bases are TGTGCCAGCACGGACAGCCCGGATGAAAAACTGTTTTTT.